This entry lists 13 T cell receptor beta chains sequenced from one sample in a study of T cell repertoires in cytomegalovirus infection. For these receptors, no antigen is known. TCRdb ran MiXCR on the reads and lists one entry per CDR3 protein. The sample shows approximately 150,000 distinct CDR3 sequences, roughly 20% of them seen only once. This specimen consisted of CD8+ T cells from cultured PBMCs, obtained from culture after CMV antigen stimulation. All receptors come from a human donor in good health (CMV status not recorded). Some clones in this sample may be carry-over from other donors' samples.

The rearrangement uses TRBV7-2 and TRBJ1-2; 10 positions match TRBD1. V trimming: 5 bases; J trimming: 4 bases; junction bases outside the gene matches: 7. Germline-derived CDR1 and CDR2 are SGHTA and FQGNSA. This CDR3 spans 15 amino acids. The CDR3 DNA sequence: TGTGCCAGCAGCCCGATGGACAGGGGGGGCTATGGCTACACCTTC. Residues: CASSPMDRGGYGYTF.

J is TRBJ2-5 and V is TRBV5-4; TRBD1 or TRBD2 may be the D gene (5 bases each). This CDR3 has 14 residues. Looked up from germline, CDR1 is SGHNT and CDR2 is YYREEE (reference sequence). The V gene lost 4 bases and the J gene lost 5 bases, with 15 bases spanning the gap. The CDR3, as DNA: TGTGCCAGCAGCCCTGGGGGTAGTCTGGAGACCCAGTACTTC. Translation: CASSPGGSLETQYF.

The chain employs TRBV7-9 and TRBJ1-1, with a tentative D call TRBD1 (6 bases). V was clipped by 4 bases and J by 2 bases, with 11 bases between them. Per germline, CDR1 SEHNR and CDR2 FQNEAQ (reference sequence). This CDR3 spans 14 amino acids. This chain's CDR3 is CASSSWTDNTEAFF. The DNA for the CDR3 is TGTGCCAGCAGCTCGTGGACAGATAACACTGAAGCTTTCTTT.

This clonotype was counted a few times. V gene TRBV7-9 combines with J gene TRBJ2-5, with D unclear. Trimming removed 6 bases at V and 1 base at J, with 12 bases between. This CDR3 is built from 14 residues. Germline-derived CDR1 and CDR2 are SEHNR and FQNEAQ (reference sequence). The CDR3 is CASRPPGRQETQYF. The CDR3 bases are TGTGCCAGCAGACCCCCGGGCCGCCAAGAGACCCAGTACTTC.

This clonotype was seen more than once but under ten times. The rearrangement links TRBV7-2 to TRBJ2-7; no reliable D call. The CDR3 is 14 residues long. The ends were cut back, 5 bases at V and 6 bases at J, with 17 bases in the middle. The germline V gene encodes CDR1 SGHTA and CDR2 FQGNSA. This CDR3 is CASSLEIGQPEQYF. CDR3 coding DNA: TGTGCCAGCAGCCTAGAGATAGGGCAGCCCGAGCAGTACTTC.

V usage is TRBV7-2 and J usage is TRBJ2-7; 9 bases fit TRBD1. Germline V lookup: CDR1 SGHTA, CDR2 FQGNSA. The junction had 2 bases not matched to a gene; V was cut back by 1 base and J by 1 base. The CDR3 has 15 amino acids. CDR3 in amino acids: CASSLGDRVSYEQYF. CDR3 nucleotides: TGTGCCAGCAGCTTAGGGGACAGGGTGTCCTACGAGCAGTACTTC.

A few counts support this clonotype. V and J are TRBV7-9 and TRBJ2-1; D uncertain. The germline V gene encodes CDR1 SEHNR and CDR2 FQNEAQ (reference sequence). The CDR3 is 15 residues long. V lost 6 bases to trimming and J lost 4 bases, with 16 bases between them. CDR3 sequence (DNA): TGTGCCAGCAGTCCCAAGGTTGGAGCTTACAATGAGCAGTTCTTC. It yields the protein CASSPKVGAYNEQFF.

CDR3 coding DNA: TGTGCCAGCAGCGTGGGAGAGGGTGGATACGAGCAGTACTTC. Encoded protein: CASSVGEGGYEQYF. J is TRBJ2-7 and V is TRBV11-2; weak D call: TRBD2 (5 bases). This CDR3 is 14 amino acids long. With 5 bases removed from V and 4 bases from J, the gap between germline ends came to 15 bases. Germline assignment: CDR1 SGHAT and CDR2 FQNNGV.

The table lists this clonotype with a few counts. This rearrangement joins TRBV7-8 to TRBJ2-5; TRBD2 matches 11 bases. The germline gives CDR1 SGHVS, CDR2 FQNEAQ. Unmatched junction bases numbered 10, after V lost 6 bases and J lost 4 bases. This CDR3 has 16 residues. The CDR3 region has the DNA TGTGCCAGCAGTGTCTATAGCGGGGGGGCGCGAGAGACCCAGTACTTC. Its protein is CASSVYSGGARETQYF.

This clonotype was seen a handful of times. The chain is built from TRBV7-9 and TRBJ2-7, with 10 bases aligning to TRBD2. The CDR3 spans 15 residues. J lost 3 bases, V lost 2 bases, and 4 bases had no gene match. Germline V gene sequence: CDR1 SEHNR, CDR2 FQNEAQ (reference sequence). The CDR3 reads CASSLIAGGLYEQYF. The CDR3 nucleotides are TGTGCCAGCAGCTTAATAGCGGGGGGCCTCTACGAGCAGTACTTC.

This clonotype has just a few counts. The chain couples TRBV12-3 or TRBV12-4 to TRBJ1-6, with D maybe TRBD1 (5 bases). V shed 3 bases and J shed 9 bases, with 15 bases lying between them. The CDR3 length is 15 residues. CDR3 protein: CASSFGGNSGSPLHF. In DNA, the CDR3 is TGTGCCAGCAGTTTCGGGGGGAATTCGGGTTCACCCCTCCACTTT.

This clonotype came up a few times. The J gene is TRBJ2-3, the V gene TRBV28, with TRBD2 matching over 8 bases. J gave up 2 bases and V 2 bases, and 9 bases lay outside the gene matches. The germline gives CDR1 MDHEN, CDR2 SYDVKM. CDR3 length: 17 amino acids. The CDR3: CASSLPPSGGFTDTQYF. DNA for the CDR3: TGTGCCAGCAGTTTACCGCCCAGCGGGGGATTCACAGATACGCAGTATTTT.

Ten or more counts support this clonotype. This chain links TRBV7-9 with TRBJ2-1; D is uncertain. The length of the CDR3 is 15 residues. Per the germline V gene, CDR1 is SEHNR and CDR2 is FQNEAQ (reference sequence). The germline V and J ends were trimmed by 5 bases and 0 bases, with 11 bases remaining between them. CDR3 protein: CASSPSGGSYNEQFF. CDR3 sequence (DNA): TGTGCCAGCAGCCCCTCGGGTGGCTCCTACAATGAGCAGTTCTTC. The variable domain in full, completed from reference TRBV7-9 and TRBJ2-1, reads DTGVSQNPRHKITKRGQNVTFRCDPISEHNRLYWYRQTLGQGPEFLTYFQNEAQLEKSRLLSDRFSAERPKGSFSTLEIQRTEQGDSAMYLCASSPSGGSYNEQFFGPGTRLTVL.